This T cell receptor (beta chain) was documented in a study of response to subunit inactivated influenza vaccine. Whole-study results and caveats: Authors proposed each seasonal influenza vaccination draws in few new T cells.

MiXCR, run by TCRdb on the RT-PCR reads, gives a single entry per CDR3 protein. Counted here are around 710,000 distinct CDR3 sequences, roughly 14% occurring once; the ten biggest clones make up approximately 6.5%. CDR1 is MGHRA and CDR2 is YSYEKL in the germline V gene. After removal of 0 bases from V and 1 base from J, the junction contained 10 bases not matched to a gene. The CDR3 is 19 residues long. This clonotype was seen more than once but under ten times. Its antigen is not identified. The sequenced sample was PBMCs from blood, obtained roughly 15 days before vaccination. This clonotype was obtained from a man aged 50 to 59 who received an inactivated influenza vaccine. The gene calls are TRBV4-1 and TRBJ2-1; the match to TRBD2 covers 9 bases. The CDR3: CASSQDLAGAFGSYNEQFF. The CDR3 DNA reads TGCGCCAGCAGCCAAGATTTAGCGGGGGCTTTTGGATCCTACAATGAGCAGTTCTTC.